Sequencing of this T cell receptor beta chain was carried out in a study of blood T cell repertoires in COVID-19. Overall study context: Collection of acute and convalescent COVID-19 samples took place in the United States, Italy and Spain. Nucleic acid was either cDNA or gDNA, and it came from T cells, B-cell-depleted T cells, or PBMCs.

The germline gives CDR1 SQVTM, CDR2 ANQGSEA. The CDR3 has 13 amino acids. V gave up 4 bases and J gave up 2 bases, with 9 bases separating them. This clone was recorded once. Repertoires were generated with immunoSEQ multiplex PCR, while TCRdb's copy carries only in-frame clones and drops some. The table shows 250,000 or so clones, with 80% to 90% occurring only once. What was sequenced was PBMCs or T cells enriched from blood (not recorded which). The TCR sequence derives from a woman aged 25-40 years with acute COVID-19. The gene calls are TRBV29-1 and TRBJ1-5; D not resolved. The CDR3 region has the DNA TGCAGCGTTGGGGCCCAGCGCAATCAGCCCCAGCATTTT. Translation gives CSVGAQRNQPQHF.